The rows below give T cell receptor beta chains drawn from one sample of a study of blood T cells in healthy people across ages. Each CDR3 protein is one row after TCRdb ran MiXCR on the 5' RACE reads. This sample has approximately 700,000 distinct CDR3 sequences, with about 30% found just once. Sample: blood. The receptors derive from an elderly woman in good health. Both conserved end residues are part of each CDR3. A D gene is named only where the DNA matches it firmly. Expanded clones are given a class, and other clones once, few, many or no size at all.

TGTGCCTGGACCAATTCCGGGAACCGGCGAGAGCAGTTCTTC | CAWTNSGNRREQFF | TRBJ2-1 | NA | NA | TRBV30
TGTGCCTGGAGTATACCCCGGGCAGGGGGTTCATTAGGCGAGCATTACTTC | CAWSIPRAGGSLGEHYF | TRBJ2-7 | NA | TRBD1 | TRBV30
TGTGCCAGCAGTTACAGGGGCTACGAGCAGTACTTC | CASSYRGYEQYF | TRBJ2-7 | many | NA | TRBV6-2/TRBV6-3
TGCAGTGCTAGTACGGGAACCGCGGGACCCGGAACGAACACAGATACGCAGTATTTT | CSASTGTAGPGTNTDTQYF | TRBJ2-3 | NA | NA | TRBV20-1
TGTGCCAGCAGTCGGACGACCCAGTACTTC | CASSRTTQYF | TRBJ2-5 | NA | NA | TRBV2
TGCAGCGTGGCCCGGACAGGGACGATGAACGAGCAGTACTTC | CSVARTGTMNEQYF | TRBJ2-7 | NA | TRBD1 | TRBV29-1
TGTGCCAGCAGCCAAGATACAGGGGCGAACACTGAAGCTTTCTTT | CASSQDTGANTEAFF | TRBJ1-1 | NA | TRBD1 | TRBV3-1
TGCAGCGTTGATGGGGGGCGCACAGATACGCAGTATTTT | CSVDGGRTDTQYF | TRBJ2-3 | many | NA | TRBV29-1
TGTGCCAGCAGTACAGGGAGCTCCTACAATGAGCAGTTCTTC | CASSTGSSYNEQFF | TRBJ2-1 | many | NA | TRBV12-3/TRBV12-4
TGCGCCAGCAGCTTGGCCCAACACAATGAGCAGTTCTTC | CASSLAQHNEQFF | TRBJ2-1 | NA | NA | TRBV5-1